This T cell receptor (beta chain) came from a study of shared clonotypes between healthy human individuals. General observations from the study: Clonotypes shared by all four sorted-subset donors had higher generation probabilities than non-shared clonotypes.

The assay was carried out at the deep level. Authors' processing steps: Filtering differed for immunoSEQ, which gave only junction sequences without quality scores. The table came from immunoSEQ multiplex PCR; TCRdb's copy has only in-frame clones and leaves some out. D and trimming come from the DNA, and the V and J calls and clone size come from that table. The data contain around 700,000 clones, 92% of them singletons. Of note for this clone: Its antigen is still unknown.

Germline V lookup: CDR1 LGHNA, CDR2 YSLEER. The CDR3 has 16 amino acids. The junction had 4 bases not matched to a gene; V was cut back by 1 base and J by 4 bases. Positively selected for CCR7, the CD45RO-negative cells used as naive CD8 cells excluded terminally differentiated effector memory CD45RA+ cells. Healthy HIV-negative adults with no recent acute infections or vaccinations were recruited as donors. The sample consisted of naive CD8+ T cells sorted from blood. The rearrangement uses TRBV4-3 and TRBJ2-3; 11 bases fit TRBD2. The receptor was isolated from a man aged 30 to 39 in good health. Here the CDR3 reads CASSQGLAGSSDTQYF. DNA of the CDR3: TGCGCCAGCAGCCAAGGACTAGCGGGGTCCTCAGATACGCAGTATTTT.